Presented here are 10 T cell receptor beta chains from one specimen sequenced in a study of T cell changes during pregnancy in multiple sclerosis. The data were produced by immunoSEQ multiplex PCR, yet TCRdb's version contains in-frame clones alone and is incomplete. The data contain some 80,000 clones, approximately 90% of them singletons. Sequences were derived from peripheral blood, sampled before pregnancy. These TCRs come from a female donor with multiple sclerosis, enrolled in a pregnancy study.

The count of this clone is one. The chain couples TRBV27 to TRBJ2-7; D may be TRBD1 (5 bases). Per germline, CDR1 MNHEY and CDR2 SMNVEV (reference sequence). Trimming left V 3 bases short and J 3 bases short, with 9 bases between. The CDR3 runs to 13 residues. Here the CDR3 reads CASSLDTNYEQYF. Here the CDR3 DNA reads TGTGCCAGCAGTTTGGACACAAACTACGAGCAGTACTTC.

The genes are TRBV19 and TRBJ2-7, with 11 bases identical to TRBD2. This CDR3 has 15 residues. The V and J ends lost 6 bases and 5 bases, in that order; junction bases with no gene match: 9. Germline CDR1 and CDR2: LNHDA and SQIVND (reference sequence). The CDR3 region has the DNA TGTGCCAGTAGCTTCACTAGCGGGAGATACGACGAGCAGTACTTC. This encodes CASSFTSGRYDEQYF.

DNA of the CDR3: TGTGCCAGCAGTGGAGGGACAGGGGAGTATAGCAATCAGCCCCAGCATTTT. It codes for CASSGGTGEYSNQPQHF. V gene TRBV28 combines with J gene TRBJ1-5; TRBD1 aligns across 10 bases. V gave up 5 bases and J gave up 0 bases; unmatched junction bases: 7. The CDR3 consists of 17 residues. Per the germline V gene, CDR1 is MDHEN and CDR2 is SYDVKM.

The rearrangement joins TRBV7-6 to TRBJ2-3; D is perhaps TRBD1 (5 bases). Per the germline V gene, CDR1 is SGHVS and CDR2 is FNYEAQ. V was shortened by 5 bases and J by 3 bases, with 18 bases between the two germline ends. This CDR3 is built from 16 residues. The CDR3 DNA is TGTGCCAGCAGCCAATTACCACAGGCTGTAACAGATACGCAGTATTTT. Translating gives CASSQLPQAVTDTQYF.

The chain couples TRBV27 to TRBJ1-4; 9 bases line up with TRBD1. Unmatched junction bases numbered 7, after V lost 5 bases and J lost 0 bases. CDR3 length: 17 amino acids. The germline gives CDR1 MNHEY, CDR2 SMNVEV (reference sequence). The CDR3 sequence: CASSEADRGATNEKLFF. As DNA, the CDR3 is TGTGCCAGCAGTGAAGCGGACAGGGGTGCAACTAATGAAAAACTGTTTTTT.

J is TRBJ1-4 and V is TRBV6-1; 8 bases map to TRBD1. The V gene end was trimmed by 5 bases and the J gene end by 7 bases; junction bases not matched to a gene: 9. Germline V gene sequence: CDR1 MNHNS, CDR2 SASEGT. The CDR3 spans 15 residues. The CDR3 spells CASSHGTGAGEKLFF. DNA of the CDR3: TGTGCCAGCAGTCACGGGACAGGTGCTGGTGAAAAACTGTTTTTT.

In nucleotides, the CDR3 is TGTGCCAGCAGCGGGAACGCACCCCCATACGAGCAGTACTTC. It is translated as CASSGNAPPYEQYF. This chain links TRBV6-5 with TRBJ2-7; the D gene is possibly TRBD2 (5 bases). The CDR3 contains 14 residues. Trimming pared 6 bases from V and 4 bases from J, leaving 16 bases between. Per the germline V gene, CDR1 is MNHEY and CDR2 is SVGAGI.

The chain has TRBV27 and TRBJ1-4, with D unresolved. V shed 3 bases and J shed 10 bases, with 15 bases lying between them. There are 14 residues in the CDR3. CDR1 is MNHEY and CDR2 is SMNVEV in the germline V gene (reference sequence). CDR3 sequence (DNA): TGTGCCAGCAGTTTGGCGACACGAGTGGGAAAACTGTTTTTT. The encoded protein is CASSLATRVGKLFF.

The V gene is TRBV2, the J gene TRBJ2-2; weak D call: TRBD1 (6 bases). The germline V and J ends were trimmed by 10 bases and 3 bases, with 21 bases remaining between them. CDR1 SNHLY and CDR2 FYNNEI come from the germline V gene. The length of the CDR3 is 16 residues. The CDR3 DNA is TGTGCCACACGGAAAGATGGGGGCTGGGACACCGGGGAGCTGTTTTTT. Translating it yields CATRKDGGWDTGELFF.

The rearrangement uses TRBV9 and TRBJ2-7; tentative D call: TRBD2 (6 bases). The CDR3 sequence is 15 residues long. V was shortened by 0 bases and J by 1 base, with 11 bases between the two germline ends. In germline, CDR1 is SGDLS, CDR2 YYNGEE. The CDR3 DNA reads as TGTGCCAGCAGCGTAGGCCCGGGGAGGTCCTACGAGCAGTACTTC. Amino acids: CASSVGPGRSYEQYF.